Described below is a single T cell receptor (beta chain) sequence and its context. The source of the sample is a study of T cell changes during pregnancy in multiple sclerosis. Germline V gives CDR1 SQVTM, CDR2 ANQGSEA. V was clipped by 3 bases and J by 4 bases, with 10 bases between them. There are 13 residues in the CDR3. Sequencing was performed with immunoSEQ multiplex PCR; in TCRdb, only in-frame clones are kept and a portion is missing. The sample yields under 85,000 clones, around 90% seen once. J is TRBJ1-3 and V is TRBV29-1, with D uncertain. The receptor's source is a female donor with multiple sclerosis, enrolled in a pregnancy study. This specimen was CD4+ T cells from peripheral blood mononuclear cells, taken before pregnancy. The CDR3 DNA sequence: TGCAGCGTTGAGAGAACAGCAGGAAACACCATATATTTT. Translated, it gives CSVERTAGNTIYF.